The clone carrying this TCR beta chain has more than one count but fewer than ten. The data were taken from a study of cytomegalovirus exposure and HLA in healthy donors. Trimming took off 2 bases at V and 6 bases at J, with 11 bases between the two ends. In germline, CDR1 is SGHRS, CDR2 YFSETQ. The CDR3 covers 13 residues. The PCR was carried out with 60 Vbeta primers and 13 Jbeta primers. TCRdb's table, derived via immunoSEQ multiplex PCR, lists solely in-frame clones and lacks some. The table includes around 150,000 clones, about 10% detected once. Sample: PBMCs. The J gene is TRBJ1-2, the V gene TRBV5-1; maybe TRBD1 (6 bases). The receptor was derived from a middle-aged woman in good health and CMV-seropositive. This CDR3 reads CASSFGGGDGYTF. The CDR3 DNA is TGCGCCAGCAGCTTCGGGGGGGGCGATGGCTACACCTTC. Full variable domain (rest looked up from reference TRBV5-1 and TRBJ1-2): KAGVTQTPRYLIKTRGQQVTLSCSPISGHRSVSWYQQTPGQGLQFLFEYFSETQRNKGNFPGRFSGRQFSNSRSEMNVSTLELGDSALYLCASSFGGGDGYTFGSGTRLTVV.